The source of this T cell receptor (beta chain) is a study of blood T cell repertoires in COVID-19. TCRdb's table, derived via immunoSEQ multiplex PCR, lists solely in-frame clones and lacks some. The sample shows about 100,000 clones, approximately 88% of them seen only once. This TCR was sampled from a man aged 80 or over with acute or convalescent COVID-19. Material for sequencing was peripheral blood.

The CDR3 sequence is CASSFLTGEGEAFF. The CDR3 DNA sequence: TGTGCCAGCAGCTTCTTGACAGGGGAGGGTGAAGCTTTCTTT. The chain carries TRBV7-2 and TRBJ1-1; 8 bases line up with TRBD1. The germline V gene has CDR1 SGHTA and CDR2 FQGNSA. CDR3 length: 14 residues. Losses at the gene ends were 3 bases for V and 7 bases for J; bases not matched to a gene: 7.